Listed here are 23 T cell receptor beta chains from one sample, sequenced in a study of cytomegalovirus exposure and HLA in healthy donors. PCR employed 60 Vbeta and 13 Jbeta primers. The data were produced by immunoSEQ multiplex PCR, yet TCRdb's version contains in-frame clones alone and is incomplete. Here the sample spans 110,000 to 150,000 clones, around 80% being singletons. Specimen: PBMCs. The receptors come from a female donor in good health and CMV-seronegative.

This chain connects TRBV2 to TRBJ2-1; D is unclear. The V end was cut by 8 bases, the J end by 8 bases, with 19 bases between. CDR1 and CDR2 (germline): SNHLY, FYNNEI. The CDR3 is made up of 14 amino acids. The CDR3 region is CASSAHSMYDEQFF. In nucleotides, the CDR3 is TGTGCCAGCTCCGCGCACTCGATGTACGATGAGCAGTTCTTC.

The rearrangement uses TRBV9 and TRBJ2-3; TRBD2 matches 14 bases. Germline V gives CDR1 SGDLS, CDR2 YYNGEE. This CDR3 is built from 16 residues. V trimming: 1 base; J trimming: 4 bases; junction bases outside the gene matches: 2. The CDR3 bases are TGTGCCAGCAGCGTAATGGGACTAGCGGGAGCAGATACGCAGTATTTT. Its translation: CASSVMGLAGADTQYF. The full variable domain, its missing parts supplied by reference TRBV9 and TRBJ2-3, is DSGVTQTPKHLITATGQRVTLRCSPRSGDLSVYWYQQSLDQGLQFLIQYYNGEERAKGNILERFSAQQFPDLHSELNLSSLELGDSALYFCASSVMGLAGADTQYFGPGTRLTVL.

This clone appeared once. The CDR3 region is CASRLGDRRNQPQHF. CDR3 nucleotides: TGTGCCAGCAGGTTGGGGGACAGGCGCAATCAGCCCCAGCATTTT. The rearrangement joins TRBV2 to TRBJ1-5; 8 bases map to TRBD1. This CDR3 is built from 15 residues. CDR1 and CDR2 (germline): SNHLY, FYNNEI. V lost 6 bases and J lost 2; bases outside the gene matches: 6. The complete variable domain, with remaining parts taken from reference TRBV2 and TRBJ1-5, reads EPEVTQTPSHQVTQMGQEVILRCVPISNHLYFYWYRQILGQKVEFLVSFYNNEISEKSEIFDDQFSVERPDGSNFTLKIRSTKLEDSAMYFCASRLGDRRNQPQHFGDGTRLSIL.

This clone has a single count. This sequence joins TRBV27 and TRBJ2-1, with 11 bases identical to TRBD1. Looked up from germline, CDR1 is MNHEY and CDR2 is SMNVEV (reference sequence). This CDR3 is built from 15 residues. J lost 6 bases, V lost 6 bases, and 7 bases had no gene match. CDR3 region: CASSQDRGRSNEQFF. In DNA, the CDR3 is TGTGCCAGCAGCCAGGACAGGGGGCGCAGCAATGAGCAGTTCTTC.

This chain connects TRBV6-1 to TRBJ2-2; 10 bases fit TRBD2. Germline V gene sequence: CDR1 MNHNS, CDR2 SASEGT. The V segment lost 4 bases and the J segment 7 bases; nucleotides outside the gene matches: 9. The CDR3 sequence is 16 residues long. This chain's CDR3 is CASSGSGRAYGGELFF. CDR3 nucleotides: TGTGCCAGCAGTGGGAGCGGGAGGGCCTATGGCGGGGAGCTGTTTTTT.

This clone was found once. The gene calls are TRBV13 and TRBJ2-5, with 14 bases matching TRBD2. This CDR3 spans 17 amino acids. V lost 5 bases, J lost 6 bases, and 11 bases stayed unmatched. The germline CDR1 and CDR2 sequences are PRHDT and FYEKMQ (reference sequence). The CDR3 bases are TGTGCCAGCAGCCAGAGAGGCGGGACTAGCGGGAGTAAGACCCAGTACTTC. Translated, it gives CASSQRGGTSGSKTQYF.

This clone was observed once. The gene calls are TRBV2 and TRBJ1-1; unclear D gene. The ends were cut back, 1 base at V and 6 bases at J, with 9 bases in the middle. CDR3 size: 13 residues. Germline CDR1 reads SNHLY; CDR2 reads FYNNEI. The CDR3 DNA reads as TGTGCCAGCAGTGAAGGGTGGAGCGCTGAAGCTTTCTTT. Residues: CASSEGWSAEAFF.

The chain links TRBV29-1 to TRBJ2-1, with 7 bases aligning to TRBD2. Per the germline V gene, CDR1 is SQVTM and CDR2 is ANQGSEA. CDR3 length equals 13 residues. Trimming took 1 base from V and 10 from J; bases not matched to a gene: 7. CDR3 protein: CSVEGRFGREQFF. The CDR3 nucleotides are TGCAGCGTTGAAGGACGTTTCGGGAGGGAGCAGTTCTTC.

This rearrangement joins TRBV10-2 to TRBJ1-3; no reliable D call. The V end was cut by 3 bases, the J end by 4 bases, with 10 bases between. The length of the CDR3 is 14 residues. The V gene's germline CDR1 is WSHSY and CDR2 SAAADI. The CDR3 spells CASSDSLRGNTIYF. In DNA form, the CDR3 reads TGCGCCAGCAGTGATTCCCTGAGGGGAAACACCATATATTTT.

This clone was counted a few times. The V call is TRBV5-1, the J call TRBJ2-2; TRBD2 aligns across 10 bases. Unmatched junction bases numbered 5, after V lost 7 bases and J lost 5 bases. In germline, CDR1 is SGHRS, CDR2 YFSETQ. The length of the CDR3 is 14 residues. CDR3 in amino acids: CASASGRGTGELFF. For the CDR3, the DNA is TGCGCCAGCGCTAGCGGGAGAGGAACCGGGGAGCTGTTTTTT.

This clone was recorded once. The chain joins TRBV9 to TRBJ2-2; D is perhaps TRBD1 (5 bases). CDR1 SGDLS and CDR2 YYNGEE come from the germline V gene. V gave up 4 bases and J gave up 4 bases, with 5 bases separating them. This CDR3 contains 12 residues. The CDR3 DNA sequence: TGTGCCAGCAGCAGGGGCACCGGGGAGCTGTTTTTT. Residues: CASSRGTGELFF. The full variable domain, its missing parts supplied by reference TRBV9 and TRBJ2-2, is DSGVTQTPKHLITATGQRVTLRCSPRSGDLSVYWYQQSLDQGLQFLIQYYNGEERAKGNILERFSAQQFPDLHSELNLSSLELGDSALYFCASSRGTGELFFGEGSRLTVL.

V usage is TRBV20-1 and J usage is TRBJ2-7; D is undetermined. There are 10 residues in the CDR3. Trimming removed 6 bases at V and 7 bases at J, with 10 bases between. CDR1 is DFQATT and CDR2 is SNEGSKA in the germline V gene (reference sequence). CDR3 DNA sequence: TGCAGTGCCCGAAAGAGTGAGCAGTACTTC. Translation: CSARKSEQYF.

The CDR3 region is CASSQARDYTYEQYF. CDR3 coding DNA: TGTGCCAGCAGCCAAGCAAGAGACTACACTTACGAGCAGTACTTC. The genes are TRBV4-2 and TRBJ2-7, with D possibly matching TRBD2 (5 bases). The germline V gene has CDR1 LGHNA and CDR2 YNFKEQ. The CDR3 length is 15 residues. V gave up 1 base and J gave up 4 bases, with 14 bases separating them.

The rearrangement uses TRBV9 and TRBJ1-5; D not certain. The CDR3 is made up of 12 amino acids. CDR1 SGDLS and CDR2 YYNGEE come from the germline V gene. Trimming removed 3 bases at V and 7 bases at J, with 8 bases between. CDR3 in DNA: TGTGCCAGCAGCGACGGGAGCCAGCCCCAGCATTTT. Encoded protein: CASSDGSQPQHF.

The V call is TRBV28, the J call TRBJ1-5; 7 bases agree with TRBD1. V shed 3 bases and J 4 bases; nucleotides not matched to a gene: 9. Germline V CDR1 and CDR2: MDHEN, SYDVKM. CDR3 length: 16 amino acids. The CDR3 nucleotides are TGTGCCAGCAGTTTCCTGGCAGGGGGTACTAATCAGCCCCAGCATTTT. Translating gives CASSFLAGGTNQPQHF.

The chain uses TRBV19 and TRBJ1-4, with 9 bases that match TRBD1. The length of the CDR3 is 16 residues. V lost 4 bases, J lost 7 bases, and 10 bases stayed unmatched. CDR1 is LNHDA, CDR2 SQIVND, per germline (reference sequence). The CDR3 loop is CASSTSWGTGSEKLFF. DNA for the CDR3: TGTGCCAGTAGTACTTCGTGGGGGACAGGGAGTGAAAAACTGTTTTTT.

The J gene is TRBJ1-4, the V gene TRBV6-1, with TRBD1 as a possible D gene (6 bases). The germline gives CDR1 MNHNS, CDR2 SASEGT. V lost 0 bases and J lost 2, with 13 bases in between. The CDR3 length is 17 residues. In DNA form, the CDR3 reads TGTGCCAGCAGTGAAGCAACAGGGTGGGAGACTAATGAAAAACTGTTTTTT. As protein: CASSEATGWETNEKLFF.

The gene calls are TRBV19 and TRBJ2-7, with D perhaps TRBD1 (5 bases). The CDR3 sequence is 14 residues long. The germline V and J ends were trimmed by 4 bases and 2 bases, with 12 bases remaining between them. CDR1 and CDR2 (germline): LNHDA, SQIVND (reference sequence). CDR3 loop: CASSRKDTTYEQYF. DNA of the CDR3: TGTGCCAGTAGTAGAAAGGACACAACCTACGAGCAGTACTTC.

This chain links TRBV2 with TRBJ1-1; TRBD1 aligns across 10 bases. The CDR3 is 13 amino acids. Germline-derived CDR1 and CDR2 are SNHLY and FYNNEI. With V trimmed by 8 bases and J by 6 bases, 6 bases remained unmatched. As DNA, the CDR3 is TGTGCCAGCTGGGGACAGGGGAGGGCTGAAGCTTTCTTT. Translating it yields CASWGQGRAEAFF.

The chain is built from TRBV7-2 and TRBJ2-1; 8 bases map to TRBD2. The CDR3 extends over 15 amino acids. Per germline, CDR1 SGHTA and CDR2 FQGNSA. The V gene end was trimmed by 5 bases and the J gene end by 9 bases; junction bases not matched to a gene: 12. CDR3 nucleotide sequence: TGTGCCAGCAGCCTGCGAGCGGGAGTAGAGTCTGAGCAGTTCTTC. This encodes CASSLRAGVESEQFF.

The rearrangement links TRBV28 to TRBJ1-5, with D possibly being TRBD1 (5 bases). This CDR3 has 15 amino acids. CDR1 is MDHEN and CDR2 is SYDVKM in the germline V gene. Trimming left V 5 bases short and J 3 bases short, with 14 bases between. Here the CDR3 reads CASSPHQGSNQPQHF. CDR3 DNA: TGTGCCAGCAGTCCCCATCAGGGTTCCAATCAGCCCCAGCATTTT.

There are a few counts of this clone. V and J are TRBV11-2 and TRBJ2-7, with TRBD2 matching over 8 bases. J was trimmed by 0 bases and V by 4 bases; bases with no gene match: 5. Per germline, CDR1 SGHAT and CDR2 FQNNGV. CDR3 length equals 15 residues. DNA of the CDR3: TGTGCCAGCAGCTCTTGGAGCGGGAGCTCCTACGAGCAGTACTTC. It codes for CASSSWSGSSYEQYF.

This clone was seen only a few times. CDR3 bases: TGTGCCAGCAGCTCCTGGGGCGGGAGATCCGCCTACGAGCAGTACTTC. Translation gives CASSSWGGRSAYEQYF. The chain recombines TRBV7-9 with TRBJ2-7; 7 bases map to TRBD2. The germline V gene has CDR1 SEHNR and CDR2 FQNEAQ (reference sequence). This CDR3 region has 16 residues. After removal of 4 bases from V and 2 bases from J, the junction contained 11 bases not matched to a gene.